This T cell receptor beta chain was obtained from a study of T cells after yellow fever vaccination. The overall study: Fractions with few cells were prepared using SMART-Seq v4 Ultra Low Input.

Synthesis of TCR cDNA relied on 5'RACE template switching, which attached a universal primer site and UMIs. TCRdb analysed the 5' RACE reads with MiXCR anew, one entry per CDR3 protein. This sample yields over 250,000 distinct CDR3 sequences, of which approximately 5.2% are seen a single time; around 3.5% belongs to the top ten. In this sample, this clonotype turned up a few times. Germline assignment: CDR1 SGHTA and CDR2 FQGNSA. V lost 5 bases and J lost 8, with 15 bases in between. This CDR3 spans 13 amino acids. The V gene is TRBV7-2, the J gene TRBJ1-1; D uncertain. Sequenced material: CD4+ T cells sorted from PBMCs, taken on the day of the yellow fever booster vaccination. The clonotype originates from a man between 18 and 29 years old who received the YFV17D yellow fever vaccine. CDR3 bases: TGTGCCAGCAGCAACCGGTCCCATTTCGAAGCTTTCTTT. Translation gives CASSNRSHFEAFF.